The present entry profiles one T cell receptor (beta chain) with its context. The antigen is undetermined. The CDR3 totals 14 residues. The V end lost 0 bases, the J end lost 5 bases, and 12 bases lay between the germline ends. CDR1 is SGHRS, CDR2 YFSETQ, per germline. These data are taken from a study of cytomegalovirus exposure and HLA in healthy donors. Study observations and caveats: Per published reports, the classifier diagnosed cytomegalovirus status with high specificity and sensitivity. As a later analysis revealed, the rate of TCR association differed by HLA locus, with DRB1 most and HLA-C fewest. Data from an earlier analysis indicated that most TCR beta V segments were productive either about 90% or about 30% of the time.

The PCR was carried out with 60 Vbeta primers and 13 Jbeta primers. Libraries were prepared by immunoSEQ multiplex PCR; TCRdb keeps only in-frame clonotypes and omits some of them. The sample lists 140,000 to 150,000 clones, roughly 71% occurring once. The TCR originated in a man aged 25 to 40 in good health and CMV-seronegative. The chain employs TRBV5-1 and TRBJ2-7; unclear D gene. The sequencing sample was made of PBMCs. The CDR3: CASSLGLAHNEQYF. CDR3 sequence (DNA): TGCGCCAGCAGCTTGGGTTTGGCCCACAACGAGCAGTACTTC.